The present T cell receptor (beta chain) was sequenced within a study of cytomegalovirus exposure and HLA in healthy donors. Study observations and caveats: Researchers reported that three CMV-associated chains were confirmed in vitro as CMV antigen-specific. Most TCR sequences were seen very rarely across donors, but some public TCRs occurred in many.

60 Vbeta and 13 Jbeta primers were used in PCR. TCRdb keeps only in-frame clones here, not all; method: immunoSEQ multiplex PCR. The sample carries tens of thousands of clones, roughly 70% recorded once. About this clone itself: Its antigen is currently unknown. Other DNA sequences in this specimen translate into the identical CDR3.

The CDR3 length is 13 residues. Per the germline V gene, CDR1 is SGHDT and CDR2 is YYEEEE. V was cut by 0 bases and J by 2 bases, with 5 bases left in between. Participants comprised healthy donors of bone marrow. The gene calls are TRBV5-6 and TRBJ1-2, with D unclear. The receptor was isolated from a man aged 55 to 69 in good health and CMV-seropositive. Sequencing input: PBMCs. CDR3 amino acids: CASSLDRNYGYTF. CDR3 nucleotide sequence: TGTGCCAGCAGCTTGGACAGAAACTATGGCTACACCTTC.